A single sample is the source of the 5 T cell receptor beta chains below, sequenced in a study of OX40 agonist ivuxolimab in advanced cancers. Libraries were prepared by immunoSEQ multiplex PCR; TCRdb keeps only in-frame clonotypes and omits some of them. The repertoire holds tens of thousands of clones, with around 90% as singletons. The material was CD4+ or CD8+ T cells sorted from blood, obtained in a trial of the OX40 agonist ivuxolimab. The receptors derive from an adult with an advanced solid tumor such as melanoma, head and neck, liver or kidney cancer.

In DNA, the CDR3 is TGTGCCAGCAGCCCGGGGGGGAGACCCATGAACACTGAAGCTTTCTTT. Amino acids: CASSPGGRPMNTEAFF. The V and J genes are TRBV14 and TRBJ1-1; D is possibly TRBD1 (5 bases). Trimming shortened V by 4 bases and J by 0 bases, and 15 bases separated the two germline ends. This CDR3 spans 16 amino acids. CDR1 SGHDN and CDR2 FVKESK come from the germline V gene.

V usage is TRBV11-2 and J usage is TRBJ2-1, with TRBD2 identical over 8 bases. CDR1 is SGHAT, CDR2 FQNNGV, per germline. The CDR3 is 16 residues long. V dropped 7 bases and J dropped 1; count of bases not matched to a gene: 9. The CDR3: CASNPGGSTSYNEQFF. The CDR3 DNA is TGTGCCAGCAACCCGGGGGGGTCTACATCCTACAATGAGCAGTTCTTC.

The chain couples TRBV18 to TRBJ2-5, with D unclear. V lost 3 bases and J 0 bases, leaving 8 bases between the germline ends. CDR3 length: 14 residues. Germline values: CDR1 KGHSH, CDR2 LQKENI. CDR3 residues: CASSPVANQETQYF. CDR3 DNA sequence: TGTGCCAGCTCACCTGTTGCGAACCAAGAGACCCAGTACTTC. The variable domain in full, with the rest retrieved from reference TRBV18 and TRBJ2-5, is NAGVMQNPRHLVRRRGQEARLRCSPMKGHSHVYWYRQLPEEGLKFMVYLQKENIIDESGMPKERFSAEFPKEGPSILRIQQVVRGDSAAYFCASSPVANQETQYFGPGTRLLVL.

This clone was counted once. The genes are TRBV19 and TRBJ1-3, with 7 positions matching TRBD1. The J segment lost 1 base and the V segment lost 7 bases, leaving 7 bases of the junction unmatched. CDR1 is LNHDA, CDR2 SQIVND, per germline (reference sequence). The CDR3 consists of 15 residues. CDR3: CASKTGVESGNTIYF. DNA for the CDR3: TGTGCCAGTAAAACAGGGGTAGAGTCTGGAAACACCATATATTTT.

The gene calls are TRBV4-2 and TRBJ1-5; 7 nucleotides line up with TRBD1. This CDR3 contains 15 residues. With 1 base clipped from V and 3 bases from J, the junction kept 3 bases outside the gene matches. The germline V gene has CDR1 LGHNA and CDR2 YNFKEQ. The CDR3 spells CASSQGDRDNQPQHF. CDR3 coding DNA: TGTGCCAGCAGCCAAGGGGACAGAGACAATCAGCCCCAGCATTTT.